Here is one T cell receptor (beta chain) with its context. Its recognized antigen is unknown. It has no much larger one-base neighbor in the sample; base qualities were not kept. CDR1 and CDR2, per the germline V gene, are SGDLS and YYNGEE. From cysteine to phenylalanine, the CDR3 is 16 amino acids long. Only the CDR3 DNA stays, 48 bases, in frame from base 1. At the junction V is shortened by 0 bases and J by 6 bases, with 15 bases in between. The CDR3 regions of human TCRbeta chains were analyzed by immunosequencing. Concerning the study's data processing: TCRs in the repertoires were matched against a reference library of SARS-CoV-2-specific TCRs that had been generated with the MIRA antigen-specificity platform. Breadth was defined as the fraction of unique TCRs that were SARS-CoV-2-associated. Depth was defined as the fraction of total T cells that were SARS-CoV-2-associated. Using the MIRA data, every spike-specific TCR was mapped to the spike region that the TCR reacted to and assigned to either a CD4 or a CD8 class. Log10-transformed breadth and depth values were compared by one-way ANOVA with Sidak's multiple comparisons tests. Entries here come from immuneACCESS through TCRdb and include only in-frame sequences with V and J called. Some clones fail to appear in such tables; in the studies checked, an unresolved V gene covers under half of the shortfall, and the cause of the remainder is unknown. Clone size and the V and J calls come from that table; the DNA yielded D and trimming. This sample has some 130,000 clones in its table, and around 84% of those were observed once. Roughly 4.3% of the sample belongs to the ten largest clones.

The time point label here, explained by the study, means: baseline before first vaccination. Vaccinee samples were obtained from the UK trials COV001 and COV002, which included a single-blind randomized controlled phase 2/3 trial of AZD1222 (ChAdOx1 nCoV-19) in healthy adults. For TCRbeta chain sequencing, PBMC samples from trial participants were taken at day 0 and at day 28 after the second dose. The data stem from a study of T cell responses to AZD1222 COVID-19 vaccine (dated by TCRdb to the early 2020s). For context, the study as a whole: AZD1222 recipients whose second dose came at about 4 weeks and those whose second dose came at about 12 weeks were combined into one group, since spike-specific TCR depth and breadth did not differ between the two schedules. Trial participants were enrolled by age into subgroups of 18-55, 56-69 and 70-plus years, and about 150, 27 and 61 TCR-sequenced participants, respectively, were included in these subgroups. A total of over 230 trial participants underwent TCR sequencing, of whom 207 received two doses of AZD1222 and about 25 received two doses of the MenACWY control vaccine. Beyond this particular receptor, the publication reports: Participants were mostly white British and included more females than males, and it was suggested by the authors that clonal diversity may have been underestimated. After two AZD1222 doses, both the breadth and the depth of spike-specific TCRs were significantly higher than at day 0 and than in MenACWY recipients. The 56-69-year group was small, and its depth increase did not reach significance, likely because of low power. No day 14 peak-response samples were available, so repertoires were characterized only after the peak T cell response. Conclusions about previously exposed vaccinees are limited because only a handful of AZD1222 recipients were SARS-CoV-2 seropositive at baseline. The vaccine-associated CD4 TCRs covered the entire spike protein, and the dominant responses fell in regions 160-218 and 743-854. Epitopes outside the regions mutated in the B.1.351 and B.1.1.7 variants were reportedly recognized by nearly half of the unique spike-specific TCRs.

This TCR was recovered from an adult in good health. The receptor chain draws on TRBV9 and TRBJ1-4; TRBD1 might be the D gene, on 5 matching bases. The source was peripheral blood, collected on day 0 of AZD1222 vaccination. The nucleotides read TGTGCCAGCAGCGTAGGTCTACGAGGGGAGGATGAAAAACTGTTTTTT. Its product reads: CASSVGLRGEDEKLFF.